Sequencing of this T cell receptor (beta chain) was carried out in a study of shared clonotypes between healthy human individuals. The V gene end was trimmed by 5 bases and the J gene end by 3 bases; junction bases not matched to a gene: 5. The CDR3 spans 14 residues. Germline CDR1 and CDR2: MNHEY and SMNVEV (reference sequence). Method: immunoSEQ multiplex PCR; TCRdb's copy keeps in-frame clones and lacks some. The sample shows some 2,100,000 clones, approximately 94% of them seen only once. Points on this clone: Its target is unknown.

Study-level results: Larger estimated richness was generally seen in naive subsets than in memory subsets. Clonotypes which were not shared had lower generation probabilities than clonotypes that all four donors shared.

It was CD45RO-negative cells, positively selected for CCR7, that made up naive CD8 cells, with terminally differentiated effector memory CD45RA+ cells excluded. The chain employs TRBV27 and TRBJ1-2, with 8 positions matching TRBD1. The clonotype originates from a man between 18 and 29 years old in good health. Some clones in this sample may be carry-over from other donors' samples. The sample was naive CD8+ T cells from PBMCs. CDR3 nucleotides: TGTGCCAGCAGTCCGACAGGGGTTGACTATGGCTACACCTTC. This translates into CASSPTGVDYGYTF.